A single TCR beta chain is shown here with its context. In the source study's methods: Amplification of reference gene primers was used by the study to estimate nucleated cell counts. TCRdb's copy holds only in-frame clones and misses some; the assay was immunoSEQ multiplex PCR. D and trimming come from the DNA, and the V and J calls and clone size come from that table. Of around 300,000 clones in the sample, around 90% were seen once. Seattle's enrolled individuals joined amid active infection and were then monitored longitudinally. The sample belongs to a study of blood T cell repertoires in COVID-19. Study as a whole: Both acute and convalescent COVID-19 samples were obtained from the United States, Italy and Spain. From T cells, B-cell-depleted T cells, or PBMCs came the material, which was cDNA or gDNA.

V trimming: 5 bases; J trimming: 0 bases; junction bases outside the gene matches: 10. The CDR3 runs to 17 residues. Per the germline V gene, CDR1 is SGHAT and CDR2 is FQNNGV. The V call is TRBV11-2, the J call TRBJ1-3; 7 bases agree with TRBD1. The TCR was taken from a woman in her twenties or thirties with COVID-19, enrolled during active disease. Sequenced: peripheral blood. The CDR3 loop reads CASSPLRDSVSGNTIYF. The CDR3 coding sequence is TGTGCCAGCAGCCCCCTCCGGGACAGCGTCTCTGGAAACACCATATATTTT.